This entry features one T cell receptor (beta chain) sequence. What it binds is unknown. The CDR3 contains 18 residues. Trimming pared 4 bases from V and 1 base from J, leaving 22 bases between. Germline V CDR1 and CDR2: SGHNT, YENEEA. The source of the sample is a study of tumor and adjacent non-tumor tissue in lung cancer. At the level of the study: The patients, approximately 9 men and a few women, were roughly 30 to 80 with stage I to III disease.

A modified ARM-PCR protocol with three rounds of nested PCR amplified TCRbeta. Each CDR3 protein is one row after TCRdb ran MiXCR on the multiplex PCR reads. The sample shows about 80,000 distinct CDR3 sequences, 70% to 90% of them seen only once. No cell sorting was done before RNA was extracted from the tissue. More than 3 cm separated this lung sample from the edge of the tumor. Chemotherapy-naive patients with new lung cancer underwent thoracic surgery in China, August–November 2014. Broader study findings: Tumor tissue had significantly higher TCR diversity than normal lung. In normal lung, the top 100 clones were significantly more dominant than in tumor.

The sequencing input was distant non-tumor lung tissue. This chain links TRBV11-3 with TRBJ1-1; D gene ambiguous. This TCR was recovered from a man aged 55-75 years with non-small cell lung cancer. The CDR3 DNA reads TGTGCCAGCAGCTCAACGGCGAATCCGTATGGTCGGAACACTGAAGCTTTCTTT. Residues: CASSSTANPYGRNTEAFF.